Below, 14 T cell receptor beta chains from the same sample are listed, as sequenced in a study of a mutant IDH1 vaccine in newly diagnosed glioma. Their antigens remain unidentified. Time point here: week 5, during vaccination. Topical imiquimod was applied with each vaccine dose, which held 300 ug of mutant IDH1 20-mer peptide. Some clones are missing from TCRdb's copy, which holds only in-frame ones; the method was immunoSEQ multiplex PCR. The sample has roughly 40,000 clones, 80% to 95% seen once; the top ten hold approximately 2.9%. The source was PBMCs, collected from a glioma patient whose treatment included an IDH1 peptide vaccine. The receptor source for this set is a middle-aged man with glioma.

A remark on this clone: The DNA is omitted, as the CDR3 cannot be located on it reliably, and the CDR3 follows TCRdb's listing. The chain employs TRBV21-1 and TRBJ1-5. TRBV21-1 is termed a pseudogene. The CDR3 has 18 residues if both end residues are counted. CDR3 loop: CASSKGCTWAGGNQPQHF.

The chain is built from TRBV5-6 and TRBJ1-1, with 7 nucleotides matching TRBD1. This CDR3 comprises 16 residues. Losses at the gene ends were 0 bases for V and 6 bases for J; bases not matched to a gene: 11. The germline gives CDR1 SGHDT, CDR2 YYEEEE. The CDR3 loop is CASSLGGLTGSSEAFF. The CDR3 DNA follows: TGTGCCAGCAGCTTGGGCGGTCTGACAGGGTCGTCTGAAGCTTTCTTT.

J is TRBJ1-2 and V is TRBV5-6; D perhaps matches TRBD1 (6 bases). Germline-derived CDR1 and CDR2 are SGHDT and YYEEEE. V lost 2 bases, J lost 4 bases, and 12 bases lay in between. This CDR3 spans 14 amino acids. CDR3 in amino acids: CASSLFRGGYGYTF. The DNA for the CDR3 is TGTGCCAGCAGCTTATTCAGGGGCGGCTATGGCTACACCTTC.

V usage is TRBV5-1 and J usage is TRBJ2-1; TRBD1 agrees at 9 bases. The CDR3 runs 14 residues. Per germline, CDR1 SGHRS and CDR2 YFSETQ. After removal of 3 bases from V and 5 bases from J, the junction contained 3 bases not matched to a gene. CDR3 nucleotide sequence: TGCGCCAGCAGCTCCCGGGACAGGGACAATGAGCAGTTCTTC. Its protein is CASSSRDRDNEQFF.

The chain carries TRBV30 and TRBJ2-7, with D unclear. The CDR3 contains 13 residues. The V gene lost 3 bases and the J gene lost 7 bases, with 16 bases spanning the gap. The germline gives CDR1 GTSNPN, CDR2 SVGIG (reference sequence). DNA of the CDR3: TGTGCCTGGAGACCCCTCGGAACCTGGGAGCAGTACTTC. Its translation is CAWRPLGTWEQYF.

This chain connects TRBV9 to TRBJ2-1; the D gene is possibly TRBD1 (5 bases). V lost 0 bases and J 0 bases, leaving 7 bases between the germline ends. The germline CDR1 and CDR2 sequences are SGDLS and YYNGEE. This CDR3 contains 15 residues. CDR3 amino acids: CASSVGGASYNEQFF. The CDR3 bases are TGTGCCAGCAGCGTAGGTGGGGCCTCCTACAATGAGCAGTTCTTC.

This rearrangement joins TRBV9 to TRBJ2-3; 11 bases line up with TRBD2. CDR1 is SGDLS, CDR2 YYNGEE, per germline. The CDR3 is made up of 18 amino acids. J was trimmed by 5 bases and V by 4 bases; bases with no gene match: 15. CDR3 residues: CASSPRPPASGGQDTQYF. The CDR3 DNA reads TGTGCCAGCAGCCCCCGGCCCCCGGCTAGCGGGGGGCAAGATACGCAGTATTTT. The full variable domain, with the rest looked up from reference TRBV9 and TRBJ2-3, is DSGVTQTPKHLITATGQRVTLRCSPRSGDLSVYWYQQSLDQGLQFLIQYYNGEERAKGNILERFSAQQFPDLHSELNLSSLELGDSALYFCASSPRPPASGGQDTQYFGPGTRLTVL.

The gene calls are TRBV28 and TRBJ1-5, with D unclear. Germline V gene lookup returns CDR1 MDHEN and CDR2 SYDVKM. Between the trimmed V and J ends, which lost 4 bases and 7 bases, there was a span of 11 bases. CDR3 length equals 13 residues. As DNA, the CDR3 is TGTGCCAGCAGTTGGAGGGCGGGGCAGCCCCAGCATTTT. Its protein is CASSWRAGQPQHF.

The V gene is TRBV7-9, the J gene TRBJ2-2, with unresolved D. The CDR3 totals 15 residues. Trimming cost V 5 bases and J 1 base, with 11 bases left between them. CDR1 is SEHNR, CDR2 FQNEAQ, per germline (reference sequence). The CDR3 nucleotides read TGTGCCAGCAGCGTGCCTCTGGTGAACACCGGGGAGCTGTTTTTT. Protein: CASSVPLVNTGELFF.

The rearrangement links TRBV7-9 to TRBJ2-7, with unresolved D. The V gene lost 5 bases and the J gene lost 3 bases, with 8 bases spanning the gap. The CDR3 totals 12 residues. Germline values: CDR1 SEHNR, CDR2 FQNEAQ (reference sequence). As DNA, the CDR3 is TGTGCCAGCAGCCTCGGCTACTACGAGCAGTACTTC. Its translation is CASSLGYYEQYF. Together with reference TRBV7-9 and TRBJ2-7, the CDR3 gives the full variable domain: DTGVSQNPRHKITKRGQNVTFRCDPISEHNRLYWYRQTLGQGPEFLTYFQNEAQLEKSRLLSDRFSAERPKGSFSTLEIQRTEQGDSAMYLCASSLGYYEQYFGPGTRLTVT.

V and J are TRBV7-9 and TRBJ2-1, with 8 positions matching TRBD2. The CDR3 sequence is 14 residues long. Germline lookup yields CDR1 SEHNR and CDR2 FQNEAQ (reference sequence). V trimming: 5 bases; J trimming: 7 bases; junction bases outside the gene matches: 7. The CDR3 reads CASSRGLERNEQFF. The CDR3 DNA follows: TGTGCCAGCAGCCGGGGACTAGAGAGGAATGAGCAGTTCTTC.

This rearrangement joins TRBV11-2 to TRBJ1-2; 7 bases map to TRBD1. Per germline, CDR1 SGHAT and CDR2 FQNNGV. This CDR3 has 15 amino acids. V was clipped by 4 bases and J by 6 bases; unmatched bases: 11. The CDR3 DNA is TGTGCCAGCAGCTCATACAGGGGATCTAGGCATGGCTACACCTTC. Translation: CASSSYRGSRHGYTF.

This chain uses TRBV10-1 with TRBJ2-2; D uncertain. The CDR3 length is 15 residues. Germline V CDR1 and CDR2: WNHNN, SYGVQD (reference sequence). Trimming took 6 bases from V and 1 from J, leaving 12 bases between them. The CDR3, as DNA: TGCGCCAGCAGCGCAGCGCACCGGAACACCGGGGAGCTGTTTTTT. It codes for CASSAAHRNTGELFF.

The V gene is TRBV5-1, the J gene TRBJ1-1; D not certain. The germline gives CDR1 SGHRS, CDR2 YFSETQ. The CDR3 is made up of 14 amino acids. Trimming took 0 bases from V and 2 from J, leaving 8 bases between them. CDR3 region: CASSLGQANTEAFF. The CDR3 nucleotides read TGCGCCAGCAGCTTGGGACAAGCAAACACTGAAGCTTTCTTT.